This TCR beta chain is drawn from a study of T cells in Graves' hyperthyroidism and ophthalmopathy. This clonotype was picked up a small number of times. The length of the CDR3 is 13 residues. The V end lost 4 bases, the J end lost 1 base, and 8 bases lay between the germline ends. The germline V gene encodes CDR1 SGDLS and CDR2 YYNGEE. Graves' hyperthyroidism showing no ophthalmopathy progression within 18 months was considered stable. With a duration under 2 months, the hyperthyroidism was newly diagnosed in patients aged 18 to 65. Uncontrolled infection, other autoimmune disease, pregnancy and lactation each barred patients from inclusion. The source of the PBMCs was 8 to 10 ml of fresh peripheral blood. Template material for amplifying TCR beta CDR3 regions consisted of RNA transcripts. RT-PCR in the first round (using the HTBI primer set) targeted the TCR CDR3. In TCRdb, the multiplex PCR reads were re-called with MiXCR into one record per CDR3 protein. The sample contains over 650,000 distinct CDR3 sequences, 16% of which appear only once.

Specimen: blood. The receptor was derived from a young man with Graves' hyperthyroidism. This chain links TRBV9 with TRBJ1-1, with unresolved D. This CDR3 reads CASSYLANTEAFF. The DNA for the CDR3 is TGTGCCAGCAGCTACCTCGCGAACACTGAAGCTTTCTTT.